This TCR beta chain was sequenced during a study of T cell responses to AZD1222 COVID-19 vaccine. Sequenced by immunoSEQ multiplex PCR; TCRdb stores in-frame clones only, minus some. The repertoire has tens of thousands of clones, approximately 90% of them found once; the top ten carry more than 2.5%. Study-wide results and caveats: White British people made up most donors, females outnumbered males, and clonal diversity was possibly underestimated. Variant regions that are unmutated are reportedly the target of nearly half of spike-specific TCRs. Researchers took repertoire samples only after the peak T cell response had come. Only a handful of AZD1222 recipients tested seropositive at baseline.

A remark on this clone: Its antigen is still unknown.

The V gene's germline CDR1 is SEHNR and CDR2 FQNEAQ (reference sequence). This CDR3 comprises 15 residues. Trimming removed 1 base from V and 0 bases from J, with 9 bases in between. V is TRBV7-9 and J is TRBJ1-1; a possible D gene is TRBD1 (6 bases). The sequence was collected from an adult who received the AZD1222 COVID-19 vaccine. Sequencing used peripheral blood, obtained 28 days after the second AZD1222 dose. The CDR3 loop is CASSLGGTLNTEAFF. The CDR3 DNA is TGTGCCAGCAGCTTAGGAGGGACATTGAACACTGAAGCTTTCTTT. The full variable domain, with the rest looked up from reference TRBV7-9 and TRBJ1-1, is DTGVSQNPRHKITKRGQNVTFRCDPISEHNRLYWYRQTLGQGPEFLTYFQNEAQLEKSRLLSDRFSAERPKGSFSTLEIQRTEQGDSAMYLCASSLGGTLNTEAFFGQGTRLTVV.